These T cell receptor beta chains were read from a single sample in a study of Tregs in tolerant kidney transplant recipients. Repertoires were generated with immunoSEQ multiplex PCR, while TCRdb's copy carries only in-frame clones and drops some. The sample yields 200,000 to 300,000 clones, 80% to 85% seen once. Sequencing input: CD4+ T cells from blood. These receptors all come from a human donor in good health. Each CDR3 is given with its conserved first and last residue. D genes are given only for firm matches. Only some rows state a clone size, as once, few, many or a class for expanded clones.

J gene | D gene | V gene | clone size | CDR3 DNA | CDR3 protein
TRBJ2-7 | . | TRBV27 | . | TGTGCCAGCAGTTTTTGGGAGGCACCCTACGAGCAGTACTTC | CASSFWEAPYEQYF
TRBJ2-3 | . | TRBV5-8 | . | TGTGCCAGCAGCTTGGAGGTGGGAGTGGCAGATACGCAGTATTTT | CASSLEVGVADTQYF
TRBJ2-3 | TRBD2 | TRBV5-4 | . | TGTGCCAGCAGCCGCGGGGGGCCGGGCACAGATACGCAGTATTTT | CASSRGGPGTDTQYF
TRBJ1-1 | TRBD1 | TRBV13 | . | TGTGCCAGCAGCTTGTATTCAGGGGGCCCGCACACTGAAGCTTTCTTT | CASSLYSGGPHTEAFF
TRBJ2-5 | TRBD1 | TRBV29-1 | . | TGCAGCGTCGCCGGGACAGGGCTTGCGGAGACCCAGTACTTC | CSVAGTGLAETQYF
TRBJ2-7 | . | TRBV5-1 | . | TGCGCCAGCAGCTTTGGAGACGAGCAGTACTTC | CASSFGDEQYF
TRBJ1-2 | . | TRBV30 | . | TGTGCCTGGAAAATATACTGGGGCGGGGGTTTAAACGGCTACACCTTC | CAWKIYWGGGLNGYTF
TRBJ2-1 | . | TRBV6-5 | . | TGTGCCTCTGGGGACCCGCGAAGTGAGCAGTTCTTC | CASGDPRSEQFF
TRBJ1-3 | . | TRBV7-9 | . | TGTGCCAGCAGCTTAGTGGGTCTCTCTGGAAACACCATATATTTT | CASSLVGLSGNTIYF
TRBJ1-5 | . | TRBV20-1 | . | TGCAGTGCTACCAGGAATCAGCCCCAGCATTTT | CSATRNQPQHF
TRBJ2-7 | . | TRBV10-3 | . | TGTGCCATCACAGGGCGGGTCCGGGATGAGCAGTACTTC | CAITGRVRDEQYF
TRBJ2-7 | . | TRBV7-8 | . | TGTGCCAGCAGCTCGGGGAGCTCCTACGAGCAGTACTTC | CASSSGSSYEQYF
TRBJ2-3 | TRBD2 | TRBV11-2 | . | TGTGCCAGCAGCCCGTCAGGGTGGGCGGGAGGGCCTAAAGATACGCAGTATTTT | CASSPSGWAGGPKDTQYF
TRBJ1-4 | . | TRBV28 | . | TGTGCCAGCAGTCTCAGGTCCGGTGAAAAACTGTTTTTT | CASSLRSGEKLFF
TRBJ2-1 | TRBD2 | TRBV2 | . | TGTGCCAGCAGTGACGGAGGACTAGCGGGGTACAATGAGCAGTTCTTC | CASSDGGLAGYNEQFF
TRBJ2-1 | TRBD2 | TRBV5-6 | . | TGTGCCAGCAGCGACGGACTAGCGGGAGTCAGGGAGCAGTTCTTC | CASSDGLAGVREQFF
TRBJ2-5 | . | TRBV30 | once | TGTGCCTGGATCAGGGGAGGGGAGACCCAGTACTTC | CAWIRGGETQYF
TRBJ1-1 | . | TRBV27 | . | TGTGCCAGCAGTTCCCCCGGAGGTCGGGGTGCGAACACTGAAGCTTTCTTT | CASSSPGGRGANTEAFF
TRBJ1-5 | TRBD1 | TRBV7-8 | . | TGTGCCAGCAGCTTAGTGCCGGGACAGACAGATAGCAATCAGCCCCAGCATTTT | CASSLVPGQTDSNQPQHF
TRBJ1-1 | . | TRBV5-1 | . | TGCGCCAGCAGCTTGTTAGGTCTGGCGGCCACTGAAGCTTTCTTT | CASSLLGLAATEAFF
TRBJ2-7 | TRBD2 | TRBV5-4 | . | TGTGCCAGCAGCCCGCGGACTAGCGGGGCATCCGAGCAGTACTTC | CASSPRTSGASEQYF
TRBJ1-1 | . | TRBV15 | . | TGTGCCACCAGCAGAGATCAGGCGAGCACTGAAGCTTTCTTT | CATSRDQASTEAFF
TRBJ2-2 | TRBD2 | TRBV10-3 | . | TGTGCCATCAGTAGGACTAGCGGGAGGCAAACTTCCACCGGGGAGCTGTTTTTT | CAISRTSGRQTSTGELFF
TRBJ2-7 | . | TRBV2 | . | TGTGCCAGCATCGCCCGGGACACCTTCTACGAGCAGTACTTC | CASIARDTFYEQYF
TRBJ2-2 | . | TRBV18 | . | TGTGCCAGCTCACCAGGATCTTCCACCCCCACCGGGGAGCTGTTTTTT | CASSPGSSTPTGELFF
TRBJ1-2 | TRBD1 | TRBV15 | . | TGTGCCACCAGCAGAGACGACAGGGAGGATGGCTACACCTTC | CATSRDDREDGYTF
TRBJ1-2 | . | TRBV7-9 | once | TGTGCCAGCAGCTTAGAACAGGGACGGGGCTACACCTTC | CASSLEQGRGYTF
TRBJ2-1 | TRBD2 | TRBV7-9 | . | TGTGCCAGCAGCTCCCCCCGCGGGAGGGCCAACAATGAGCAGTTCTTC | CASSSPRGRANNEQFF
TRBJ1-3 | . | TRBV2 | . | TGTGCCAGCCTACAATACTCTGGAAACACCATATATTTT | CASLQYSGNTIYF
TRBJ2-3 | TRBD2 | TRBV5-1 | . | TGCGCCAGCAGTCTAGCGGGGGGTACAGATACGCAGTATTTT | CASSLAGGTDTQYF
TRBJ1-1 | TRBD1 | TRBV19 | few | TGTGCCAGTAGTGGAGTGGGAGGGACAGATAACACTGAAGCTTTCTTT | CASSGVGGTDNTEAFF
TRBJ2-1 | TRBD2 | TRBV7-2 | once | TGTGCCAGCAGCCTACAGCTAGCGGGGGGGATGGGTGAGCAGTTCTTC | CASSLQLAGGMGEQFF
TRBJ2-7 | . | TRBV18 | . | TGTGCCAGCTCACCTGTCAGGGACTACGAGCAGTACTTC | CASSPVRDYEQYF